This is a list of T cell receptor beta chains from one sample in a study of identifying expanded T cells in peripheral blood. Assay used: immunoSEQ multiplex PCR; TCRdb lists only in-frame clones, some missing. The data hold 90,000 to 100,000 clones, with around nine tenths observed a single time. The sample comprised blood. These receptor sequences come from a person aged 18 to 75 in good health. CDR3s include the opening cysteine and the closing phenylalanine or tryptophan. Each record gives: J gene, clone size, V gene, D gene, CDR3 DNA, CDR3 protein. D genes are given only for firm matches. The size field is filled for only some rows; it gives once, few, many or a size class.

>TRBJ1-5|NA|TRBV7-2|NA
TGTGCCAGCAGCTTAGGACAGGTTAGCAATCAGCCCCAGCATTTT
CASSLGQVSNQPQHF
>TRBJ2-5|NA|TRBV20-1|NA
TGCAGTGCCTCACCTAAAGAGACCCAGTACTTC
CSASPKETQYF
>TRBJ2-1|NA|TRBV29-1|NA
TGCAGCCCCTCTATCGGCAATGAGCAGTTCTTC
CSPSIGNEQFF
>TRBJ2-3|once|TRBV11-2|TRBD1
TGTGCCAGCAGCCCGACGGGACAGTCCACAGATACGCAGTATTTT
CASSPTGQSTDTQYF
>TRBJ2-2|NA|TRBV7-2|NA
TGTGCCAGCAGTACCGGCTGGGGTATGGGCGGGGAGCTGTTTTTT
CASSTGWGMGGELFF
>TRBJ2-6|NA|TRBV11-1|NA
TGTGCCAGCAGTACAGGGCCTGGGGCCAACGTCCTGACTTTC
CASSTGPGANVLTF
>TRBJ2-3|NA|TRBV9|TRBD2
TGTGCCAGCAGCGTAGACCCCCCGGGACTAGTGAGGGATACGCAGTATTTT
CASSVDPPGLVRDTQYF
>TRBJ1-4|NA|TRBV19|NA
TGTGCCAGTAGTATAGCCAGGGGAAATAATGAAAAACTGTTTTTT
CASSIARGNNEKLFF
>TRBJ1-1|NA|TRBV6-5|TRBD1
TGTGCCAGCACCGGTTTTGGGACAGGGGACACTGAAGCTTTCTTT
CASTGFGTGDTEAFF
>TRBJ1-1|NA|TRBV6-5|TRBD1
TGTGCCAGCAGTTACTCTGGGACAGATAACACTGAAGCTTTCTTT
CASSYSGTDNTEAFF
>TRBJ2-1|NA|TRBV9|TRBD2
TGTGCCAGCAGCGTAGTATCTAGCGGGATCTACAATGAGCAGTTCTTC
CASSVVSSGIYNEQFF
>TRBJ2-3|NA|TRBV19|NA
TGTGCCAGTACCTTTCTCCACCGGGGGAAAGATACGCAGTATTTT
CASTFLHRGKDTQYF